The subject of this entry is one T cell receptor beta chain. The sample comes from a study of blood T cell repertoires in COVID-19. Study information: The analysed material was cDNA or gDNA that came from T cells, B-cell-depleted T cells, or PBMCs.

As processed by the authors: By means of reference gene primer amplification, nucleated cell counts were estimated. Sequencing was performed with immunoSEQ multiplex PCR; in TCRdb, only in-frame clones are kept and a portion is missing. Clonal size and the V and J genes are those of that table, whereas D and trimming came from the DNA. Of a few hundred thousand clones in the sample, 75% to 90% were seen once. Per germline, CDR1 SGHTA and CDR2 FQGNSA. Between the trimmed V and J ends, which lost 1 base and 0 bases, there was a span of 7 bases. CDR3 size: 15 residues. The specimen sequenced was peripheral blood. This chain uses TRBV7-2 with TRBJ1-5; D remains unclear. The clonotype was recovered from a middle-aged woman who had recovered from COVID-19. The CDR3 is CASSLGSGSNQPQHF. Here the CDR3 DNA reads TGTGCCAGCAGCTTAGGCTCGGGTAGCAATCAGCCCCAGCATTTT.